A single T cell receptor (beta chain) is shown here with its context. Its antigen is not yet known. No much larger clone is present one base from it, and per-base qualities are unavailable. All donors were healthy Caucasians. The twin cohort comprised three pairs of female monozygotic twins, all aged about 18 to 30 years. RNA for TCR libraries was isolated from peripheral blood mononuclear cells. The library was generated by 5' RACE. These reads were obtained on an Illumina HiSeq 2000. A universal primer binding site was introduced by template switching, and a unique molecular identifier was present in the final cDNA, enabling accurate counting of TCR cDNA molecules. First-strand cDNA for TCR alpha and beta chains was synthesized from specific primers in the conserved constant-segment region. Each cDNA library was double barcoded, with a SMART-Mk sample barcode plus Illumina barcodes, to control for contamination. TruSeq adapter sequences, together with Illumina sample barcodes, were added in two successive PCR steps. TCR alpha and beta cDNA libraries were sequenced on the Illumina HiSeq platform with custom primers. Regarding the original processing steps: MiGEC was used to process raw reads and extract unique molecular identifiers, and MiXCR was used to find CDR3 positions. Recombination models were inferred per individual with the repgenHMM and IGoR tools using an EM algorithm. Shared clonotype analysis was performed with the tcR package in R, normalizing sharing by the product of cloneset sizes. Out-of-frame nonproductive sequences were analyzed to study raw recombination free of thymic and clonal selection effects. Using fastp at Q25 and MiXCR, TCRdb reprocessed the public reads and kept productive beta chains. Identical CDR3 protein sequences are pooled into one entry, listed with their most common genes and DNA. It is TCRdb's table, rather than the study itself, that gives the V and J calls and clone size. Within this sample are hundreds of thousands of distinct CDR3 sequences, with roughly 18% of them counted one time only. The top ten hold roughly 13% of the sample.

These data come from a study of identical twins (dated by TCRdb to the mid-2010s). In terms of the full investigation: To test whether fetal clonotypes persist, this study deep-sequenced TCR alpha and beta repertoires from monozygotic twins, from unrelated adults of various ages, and from cord blood. To rule out contamination, the twin experiments were replicated at different times with different library preparation protocols. Broad study findings and their caveats: Because the same donors could not be followed over many years, the conclusions relied on cross-sectional statistical analysis. Abundant cord blood beta clonotypes carried fewer insertions; young adult naive repertoires showed a weaker similar trend, while memory repertoires showed none. In monozygotic twins, out-of-frame TCR alpha sharing was systematically underestimated by recombination models, although the models agreed with sharing between unrelated individuals. The excess sharing between twins in beta out-of-frame sequences was weaker because fewer shared sequences reduced the signal-to-noise ratio. Compared with coincidental sharing between unrelated individuals, out-of-frame TCR alpha sequences shared between twins showed an excess of sequences with low generation probability. Invariant T cells such as MAIT and iNKT could partly confound zero-insertion analyses, though diverse VJ usage argued against this for most clonotypes.

The cysteine opens and the phenylalanine closes a CDR3 of 16 amino acids. Only CDR3 DNA remains: 48 bases, in frame from the first base. Trimming accounts for 4 bases at V and 5 bases at J, while the number of junction bases matched to no gene is 9. From a lookup of the germline V gene, CDR1 and CDR2 are SGHRS and YFSETQ. These same records also appear under a second study, on T cells expressing NK-cell markers. The second study, in turn, reports: In sorted CD3+CD56+NKG2C+, CD3+CD56+NKG2C- and CD3+CD56-NKG2C+ T-cell subsets from about eight donors, TCR beta-chain repertoires were profiled. Among the eight sequenced donors, seven were HCMV-seropositive and one was HCMV-seronegative. To restrict sorting to alphabetaTCR-expressing T cells, an anti-gammadeltaTCR antibody was added in several experiments. In a handful of donors, the dominant CD3+CD56+NKG2C+ clonotypes were among the top 10 CD8+ clonotypes and accounted for roughly 1.0-8% of CD8+ T cells. Those dominant clonotypes were again the most abundant among CD3+CD56-NKG2C+ cells in a handful of donors, at about 28.3-65%. It remained unclear whether the expanded NKG2C-expressing T cell clones were specific for HCMV antigens. Randomly selected healthy volunteers, three men and five women, were used as the eight sequenced donors. A commercial ELISA kit detecting HCMV-specific IgG in serum was used to determine HCMV serostatus. For more than five donors, bulk peripheral blood T-cell repertoires were also sequenced from unsorted PBMC. MIGEC was used to demultiplex reads and group reads by UMI, and MiTCR was used to assemble and quantify clonotypes. To exclude erroneous sequences, any TCR cDNA sequence not supported by at least two reads was discarded. Downstream repertoire analysis used the tcR package, and clonotypes were matched across fractions by CDR3 nucleotide sequence plus V segment. VDJmatch was used to annotate antigen specificity against VDJdb, with one amino acid substitution in CDR3 allowed.

The source material was PBMCs. The receptor chain draws on TRBV5-1 and TRBJ2-7; 13 bases in between match TRBD2. This sequence originates from a woman in her late teens or twenties in good health. The bases read TGCGCCAGCAGCCCAGGACTAGCGGGAGAGGTCCACGAGCAGTACTTC. Its amino acids are CASSPGLAGEVHEQYF.